These T cell receptor beta chains were read from a single sample in a study of T cells after posttransplantation cyclophosphamide. Clones were read by immunoSEQ multiplex PCR, and TCRdb kept only the in-frame ones, dropping some. The sample contains approximately 45,000 clones, around 94% of which appear only once. Sequenced: PBMCs. The receptor source for this set is a woman aged 45-59 years in good health and a related stem cell transplant donor. Both conserved end residues are part of each CDR3. Fields, in order: D gene, J gene, V gene, clone size, CDR3 protein, CDR3 DNA. A D gene is named only where the DNA matches it firmly. Size values are once, few and many counts, or a class for expanded clones, and some rows have none.

d_gene: TRBD1; j_gene: TRBJ2-4; v_gene: TRBV29-1; abundance: .; CDR3aa: CSVGDRVDADIQYF; CDR3nt: TGCAGCGTGGGGGACAGAGTCGATGCGGACATTCAGTACTTC
d_gene: TRBD1; j_gene: TRBJ1-2; v_gene: TRBV27; abundance: .; CDR3aa: CASSLTNSDRDYGYTF; CDR3nt: TGTGCCAGCAGTTTAACCAACTCTGACAGGGACTATGGCTACACCTTC
d_gene: TRBD1; j_gene: TRBJ1-6; v_gene: TRBV5-1; abundance: .; CDR3aa: CASSSLQGVSYNSPLHF; CDR3nt: TGCGCCAGCAGCTCTTTACAGGGGGTTTCCTATAATTCACCCCTCCACTTT
d_gene: .; j_gene: TRBJ2-7; v_gene: TRBV6-1; abundance: .; CDR3aa: CASTPGGTDAYEQYF; CDR3nt: TGTGCCAGCACCCCTGGGGGGACTGACGCCTACGAGCAGTACTTC
d_gene: .; j_gene: TRBJ2-6; v_gene: TRBV5-4; abundance: few; CDR3aa: CASSFLRLSGANVLTF; CDR3nt: TGTGCCAGCAGCTTTCTAAGACTCTCTGGGGCCAACGTCCTGACTTTC
d_gene: TRBD1; j_gene: TRBJ1-2; v_gene: TRBV10-2; abundance: medium-sized; CDR3aa: CASSAQTGDGYTF; CDR3nt: TGCGCCAGCAGTGCGCAGACAGGGGACGGCTACACCTTC
d_gene: TRBD1; j_gene: TRBJ2-5; v_gene: TRBV7-9; abundance: .; CDR3aa: CASSTHRGPETQYF; CDR3nt: TGTGCCAGCAGCACACACAGGGGGCCGGAGACCCAGTACTTC
d_gene: TRBD2; j_gene: TRBJ2-7; v_gene: TRBV5-4; abundance: .; CDR3aa: CASSLVAGDNEQYF; CDR3nt: TGTGCCAGCAGCTTGGTAGCGGGAGATAACGAGCAGTACTTC
d_gene: .; j_gene: TRBJ2-3; v_gene: TRBV19; abundance: .; CDR3aa: CASSIGGIRTDTQYF; CDR3nt: TGTGCCAGTAGTATAGGAGGGATCAGGACAGATACGCAGTATTTT
d_gene: .; j_gene: TRBJ2-7; v_gene: TRBV5-1; abundance: .; CDR3aa: CASSSSGAYEQYF; CDR3nt: TGCGCCAGCAGCTCGTCAGGGGCCTACGAGCAGTACTTC
d_gene: TRBD1; j_gene: TRBJ1-5; v_gene: TRBV2; abundance: .; CDR3aa: CASIGQGNQPQHF; CDR3nt: TGTGCCAGCATCGGACAGGGCAATCAGCCCCAGCATTTT
d_gene: TRBD2; j_gene: TRBJ2-4; v_gene: TRBV6-1; abundance: .; CDR3aa: CASSEWEGSIQYF; CDR3nt: TGTGCCAGCAGTGAATGGGAGGGGAGCATTCAGTACTTC
d_gene: .; j_gene: TRBJ1-1; v_gene: TRBV13; abundance: once; CDR3aa: CASSYGSYTEAFF; CDR3nt: TGTGCCAGCAGCTACGGTAGTTACACTGAAGCTTTCTTT
d_gene: TRBD1; j_gene: TRBJ1-2; v_gene: TRBV6-6; abundance: .; CDR3aa: CASNRDRGGGYTF; CDR3nt: TGTGCCAGCAATAGGGACAGGGGTGGTGGCTACACCTTC
d_gene: .; j_gene: TRBJ2-7; v_gene: TRBV6-5; abundance: .; CDR3aa: CASSQGSAGEQYF; CDR3nt: TGTGCCAGCAGTCAGGGGTCCGCAGGCGAGCAGTACTTC
d_gene: .; j_gene: TRBJ2-3; v_gene: TRBV2; abundance: .; CDR3aa: CASSDLGGSTDTQYF; CDR3nt: TGTGCCAGCAGTGACCTCGGAGGAAGCACAGATACGCAGTATTTT
d_gene: TRBD2; j_gene: TRBJ2-3; v_gene: TRBV6-1; abundance: .; CDR3aa: CAGSLREEGTDTQYF; CDR3nt: TGTGCCGGCTCCTTACGGGAGGAGGGCACAGATACGCAGTATTTT
d_gene: .; j_gene: TRBJ1-2; v_gene: TRBV28; abundance: .; CDR3aa: CASSLLDPSYGYTF; CDR3nt: TGTGCCAGCAGTTTATTAGATCCTAGCTATGGCTACACCTTC
d_gene: TRBD2; j_gene: TRBJ2-1; v_gene: TRBV5-1; abundance: .; CDR3aa: CASSLGLAGGNNEQFF; CDR3nt: TGCGCCAGCAGCTTAGGACTAGCGGGAGGGAACAATGAGCAGTTCTTC
d_gene: .; j_gene: TRBJ2-1; v_gene: TRBV6-5; abundance: .; CDR3aa: CASSYSSGYEQFF; CDR3nt: TGTGCCAGCAGTTACTCGAGCGGGTATGAGCAGTTCTTC
d_gene: TRBD1; j_gene: TRBJ1-1; v_gene: TRBV6-7; abundance: .; CDR3aa: CAGSRQGLNTEAFF; CDR3nt: TGTGCCGGCAGTCGACAGGGCTTGAACACTGAAGCTTTCTTT
d_gene: .; j_gene: TRBJ1-5; v_gene: TRBV6-5; abundance: .; CDR3aa: CASSSGELGPQHF; CDR3nt: TGTGCCAGCAGTTCAGGGGAATTGGGGCCCCAGCATTTT
d_gene: TRBD1; j_gene: TRBJ1-3; v_gene: TRBV7-9; abundance: .; CDR3aa: CASRRDRMGNTIYF; CDR3nt: TGTGCCAGCAGACGGGACAGGATGGGAAACACCATATATTTT